The 32 T cell receptor beta chains listed next were all sequenced from one sample in a study of blood T cell repertoires in COVID-19. Here immunoSEQ multiplex PCR was the method, and the copy in TCRdb shows in-frame clones only, minus some. The sample consists of roughly 260,000 clones, 65% to 80% of them appearing once. Sequenced sample: peripheral blood. These receptors all come from a woman in her forties with active or convalescent COVID-19.

The chain couples TRBV6-5 to TRBJ2-5; D is unresolved. The CDR3 is 13 amino acids. Per germline, CDR1 MNHEY and CDR2 SVGAGI. Trimming removed 8 bases from V and 5 bases from J, with 15 bases in between. For the CDR3, the DNA is TGTGCCAGCCGACCCCCGGGTCGTGAGACCCAGTACTTC. Protein product: CASRPPGRETQYF.

This clone appeared a few times. The chain combines TRBV11-2 with TRBJ2-5; a possible D gene is TRBD2 (5 bases). Trimming shortened V by 5 bases and J by 1 base, and 17 bases separated the two germline ends. CDR1 is SGHAT and CDR2 is FQNNGV in the germline V gene. The CDR3 spans 16 residues. The CDR3 DNA reads as TGTGCCAGCAGCGCTCCTATAGGAAGCGGCCAAGAGACCCAGTACTTC. This sequence encodes CASSAPIGSGQETQYF.

This clone was recorded only once. This sequence joins TRBV12-3 or TRBV12-4 and TRBJ2-7, with a weak D call TRBD2 (5 bases). The CDR3 contains 12 residues. The V end lost 4 bases, the J end lost 7 bases, and 11 bases lay between the germline ends. The CDR3 DNA reads as TGTGCCAGCAGTTCGGGATTGTGGGAGCAGTACTTC. Residues: CASSSGLWEQYF.

This clone was recorded once. This chain links TRBV7-8 with TRBJ1-3; D uncertain. With 6 bases removed from V and 5 bases from J, the gap between germline ends came to 11 bases. The CDR3 spans 13 residues. The germline V gene has CDR1 SGHVS and CDR2 FQNEAQ. As DNA, the CDR3 is TGTGCCAGCAGGCTTTCAGGAAGAAACACCATATATTTT. Protein product: CASRLSGRNTIYF.

This clone was seen repeatedly, ten times or more. This chain connects TRBV4-1 to TRBJ1-5; D possibly corresponds to TRBD1 (5 bases). V lost 6 bases, J lost 2 bases, and 17 bases lay in between. Looked up from germline, CDR1 is MGHRA and CDR2 is YSYEKL. This CDR3 region has 16 residues. The CDR3 here is CASSYLDSIGNQPQHF. CDR3 coding DNA: TGCGCCAGCAGTTACCTAGACAGTATAGGCAATCAGCCCCAGCATTTT.

The chain employs TRBV14 and TRBJ2-1; 11 nucleotides match TRBD2. The CDR3 is 15 amino acids. CDR1 is SGHDN, CDR2 FVKESK, per germline. V lost 6 bases to trimming and J lost 3 bases; unmatched junction nucleotides: 4. The CDR3 loop is CASRTGTSGYNEQFF. The CDR3 DNA reads as TGTGCCAGCAGGACCGGGACTAGCGGCTACAATGAGCAGTTCTTC.

The J gene is TRBJ1-1, the V gene TRBV5-4, with a possible D match to TRBD1 (5 bases). Trimming cost V 4 bases and J 3 bases, with 13 bases left between them. The germline V gene has CDR1 SGHNT and CDR2 YYREEE (reference sequence). CDR3 size: 14 residues. CDR3 DNA sequence: TGTGCCAGCAGCCCTGTGGGGGGTGACACTGAAGCTTTCTTT. This encodes CASSPVGGDTEAFF.

The chain has TRBV19 and TRBJ2-5; 14 nucleotides align to TRBD2. This CDR3 contains 16 residues. CDR1 is LNHDA and CDR2 is SQIVND in the germline V gene (reference sequence). Trimming at V came to 6 bases and at J to 5 bases, leaving 8 bases not matched to a gene. CDR3 residues: CASSRTSGGILETQYF. The CDR3 DNA follows: TGTGCCAGTAGCAGGACTAGCGGGGGGATTTTGGAGACCCAGTACTTC.

This clone was counted between two and nine times. The CDR3 loop is CASTPEGQPQHF. DNA for the CDR3: TGTGCCAGCACTCCGGAGGGTCAGCCCCAGCATTTT. V usage is TRBV12-3 or TRBV12-4 and J usage is TRBJ1-5; D uncertain. This CDR3 contains 12 residues. The ends were cut back, 7 bases at V and 6 bases at J, with 10 bases in the middle.

The rearrangement joins TRBV6-1 to TRBJ1-2; 8 nucleotides agree with TRBD1. The CDR3 covers 15 residues. Losses at the gene ends were 1 base for V and 2 bases for J; bases not matched to a gene: 3. In germline, CDR1 is MNHNS, CDR2 SASEGT. The CDR3 sequence: CASSEEQGGNYGYTF. CDR3 bases: TGTGCCAGCAGTGAAGAACAGGGGGGCAACTATGGCTACACCTTC.

In DNA, the CDR3 is TGTGCCAGCAGCCTGACAGGGGGCGATGAAAAACTGTTTTTT. It specifies CASSLTGGDEKLFF. The chain has TRBV7-3 and TRBJ1-4; the match to TRBD1 covers 10 bases. Germline V lookup: CDR1 SGHTA, CDR2 FQGTGA. This CDR3 is 14 amino acids long. The trim removed 5 bases at V and 6 bases at J, leaving 3 bases unmatched.

Here the CDR3 DNA reads TGTGCCAGCACCTCGGGGGGACAGGTACACACCGGGGAGCTGTTTTTT. Protein: CASTSGGQVHTGELFF. V gene TRBV28 combines with J gene TRBJ2-2; possible D gene TRBD1, 8 bases. The CDR3 sequence is 16 residues long. The germline CDR1 and CDR2 sequences are MDHEN and SYDVKM. V lost 7 bases and J 3 bases, leaving 18 bases between the germline ends. The whole variable domain, remainder taken from reference TRBV28 and TRBJ2-2, is DVKVTQSSRYLVKRTGEKVFLECVQDMDHENMFWYRQDPGLGLRLIYFSYDVKMKEKGDIPEGYSVSREKKERFSLILESASTNQTSMYLCASTSGGQVHTGELFFGEGSRLTVL.

The CDR3 DNA reads TGTGCCAGCAGTTACTCCAGGGCTGAAGCTTTCTTT. Protein sequence: CASSYSRAEAFF. V usage is TRBV6-6 and J usage is TRBJ1-1; maybe TRBD1 (5 bases). CDR1 is MNHNY and CDR2 is SVGAGI in the germline V gene (reference sequence). Trimming took off 0 bases at V and 6 bases at J, with 5 bases between the two ends. This CDR3 is built from 12 residues.

The chain carries TRBV6-6 and TRBJ1-2; D not resolved. The CDR3 is 14 residues long. Trimming took 6 bases from V and 3 from J, leaving 14 bases between them. In germline, CDR1 is MNHNY, CDR2 SVGAGI (reference sequence). CDR3 DNA sequence: TGTGCCAGCAGCAACCCCCCCGGGTACTATGGCTACACCTTC. Translating it yields CASSNPPGYYGYTF.

The rearrangement links TRBV7-2 to TRBJ2-5; 7 nucleotides align to TRBD1. After removal of 2 bases from V and 5 bases from J, the junction contained 5 bases not matched to a gene. CDR1 SGHTA and CDR2 FQGNSA come from the germline V gene. The CDR3 spans 14 residues. CDR3 DNA sequence: TGTGCCAGCAGCTTAAACAGGGGCCGGGAGACCCAGTACTTC. Amino acids: CASSLNRGRETQYF.

The chain has TRBV14 and TRBJ1-1; D unclear. CDR1 is SGHDN and CDR2 is FVKESK in the germline V gene. With 4 bases removed from V and 4 bases from J, the gap between germline ends came to 16 bases. CDR3 length equals 15 residues. CDR3 amino acids: CASSRVDRGGTEAFF. As DNA, the CDR3 is TGTGCCAGCAGCCGCGTCGACCGAGGCGGCACTGAAGCTTTCTTT.

The chain's CDR3 is CASSQATSGGPSEQFF. As DNA, the CDR3 is TGTGCCAGCAGCCAAGCAACTAGCGGGGGGCCCTCTGAGCAGTTCTTC. The J gene is TRBJ2-1, the V gene TRBV3-1 (or the pseudogene TRBV3-2); 12 nucleotides align to TRBD2. The V gene end was trimmed by 1 base and the J gene end by 9 bases; junction bases not matched to a gene: 7. This CDR3 comprises 16 residues. The germline gives CDR1 LGHDT, CDR2 YNNKEL (reference sequence).

The rearrangement joins TRBV15 to TRBJ2-7, with a possible D match to TRBD1 (6 bases). The CDR3 length is 14 residues. The V gene lost 5 bases and the J gene lost 5 bases, with 16 bases spanning the gap. Germline CDR1 is LNHNV and CDR2 is YYDKDF (reference sequence). The CDR3 sequence is CATSLRYRANEQYF. The CDR3, as DNA: TGTGCCACCAGCTTACGGTACAGGGCAAACGAGCAGTACTTC.

The J gene is TRBJ2-5, the V gene TRBV4-1; possible D gene TRBD2, 5 bases. CDR3 length: 14 amino acids. Germline lookup yields CDR1 MGHRA and CDR2 YSYEKL. Trimming left V 1 base short and J 5 bases short, with 11 bases between. The CDR3: CASSQAGLGETQYF. The DNA of the CDR3 is TGCGCCAGCAGCCAAGCGGGGTTAGGGGAGACCCAGTACTTC.

J is TRBJ2-5 and V is TRBV7-9; 13 nucleotides match TRBD2. The junction had 7 bases not matched to a gene; V was cut back by 4 bases and J by 5 bases. The CDR3 is made up of 16 amino acids. From germline, CDR1 is SEHNR and CDR2 FQNEAQ (reference sequence). The CDR3 is CASSSSGTSGAETQYF. The CDR3 DNA reads TGTGCCAGCAGCTCTTCCGGGACTAGCGGGGCGGAGACCCAGTACTTC.

The rearrangement joins TRBV18 to TRBJ2-5; D uncertain. The germline V gene encodes CDR1 KGHSH and CDR2 LQKENI. The ends were cut back, 3 bases at V and 4 bases at J, with 3 bases in the middle. The CDR3 is made up of 11 amino acids. CDR3 amino acids: CASSPGETQYF. Written as DNA, the CDR3 is TGTGCCAGCTCACCCGGAGAGACCCAGTACTTC.

The chain combines TRBV4-1 with TRBJ2-3; D is uncertain. This CDR3 comprises 15 residues. V dropped 0 bases and J dropped 7 bases, with 14 bases sitting between them. Germline CDR1 MGHRA, CDR2 YSYEKL. The CDR3 region is CASSQEVTARNTQYF. In DNA, the CDR3 is TGCGCCAGCAGCCAAGAAGTAACAGCCAGAAATACGCAGTATTTT.

The chain joins TRBV11-2 to TRBJ1-6; D is possibly TRBD1 (6 bases). The V and J ends lost 4 bases and 10 bases respectively, with 17 bases between them. There are 15 residues in the CDR3. Germline V CDR1 and CDR2: SGHAT, FQNNGV. The CDR3 here is CASSSIRGAESPLHF. CDR3 bases: TGTGCCAGCAGCTCAATACGGGGGGCCGAGTCACCCCTCCACTTT.

This sequence joins TRBV30 and TRBJ1-2; D not resolved. Germline V CDR1 and CDR2: GTSNPN, SVGIG (reference sequence). This CDR3 spans 11 amino acids. V lost 1 base and J lost 8, with 8 bases in between. The CDR3 protein is CAWSDTRGYTF. As DNA, the CDR3 is TGTGCCTGGAGTGACACCCGCGGCTACACCTTC.

This rearrangement joins TRBV28 to TRBJ1-6; TRBD1 aligns across 10 bases. Germline loops: CDR1 MDHEN, CDR2 SYDVKM. The CDR3 spans 15 residues. V lost 4 bases to trimming and J lost 8 bases; unmatched junction nucleotides: 5. The CDR3 sequence: CASSSQGQGYSPLHF. The CDR3 region has the DNA TGTGCCAGCAGTTCCCAGGGACAGGGGTATTCACCCCTCCACTTT.

This clone appeared a single time. V is TRBV4-1 and J is TRBJ1-6; weak D call: TRBD1 (5 bases). The CDR3 runs 15 residues. Trimming left V 0 bases short and J 9 bases short, with 12 bases between. Germline values: CDR1 MGHRA, CDR2 YSYEKL. CDR3 DNA sequence: TGCGCCAGCAGCCAAGACAGGGCATCAGGTTCACCCCTCCACTTT. Protein: CASSQDRASGSPLHF.

V and J are TRBV7-3 and TRBJ2-1; 10 positions match TRBD1. Germline CDR1 is SGHTA and CDR2 is FQGTGA. The CDR3 is 14 residues long. J gave up 6 bases and V 5 bases, and 4 bases lay outside the gene matches. The CDR3: CASSTGTGANEQFF. The CDR3 DNA sequence: TGTGCCAGCAGCACCGGGACAGGGGCCAATGAGCAGTTCTTC.

The V gene is TRBV9, the J gene TRBJ2-2; 8 nucleotides match TRBD1. The V and J ends lost 4 bases and 6 bases, in that order; junction bases with no gene match: 8. The germline V gene encodes CDR1 SGDLS and CDR2 YYNGEE. This CDR3 contains 15 residues. Written as DNA, the CDR3 is TGTGCCAGCAGCCCCCAACCAGGGGGCTCCGGGGAGCTGTTTTTT. Amino acid sequence: CASSPQPGGSGELFF. The variable domain in full, with the rest retrieved from reference TRBV9 and TRBJ2-2, is DSGVTQTPKHLITATGQRVTLRCSPRSGDLSVYWYQQSLDQGLQFLIQYYNGEERAKGNILERFSAQQFPDLHSELNLSSLELGDSALYFCASSPQPGGSGELFFGEGSRLTVL.

This sequence joins TRBV12-5 and TRBJ2-5; 8 nucleotides line up with TRBD1. The V gene end was trimmed by 6 bases and the J gene end by 5 bases; junction bases not matched to a gene: 5. The CDR3 has 13 residues. In germline, CDR1 is LGHNT, CDR2 FRNRAP. The CDR3 bases are TGTGCTAGTGGGCCAGGGGGCGGGGAGACCCAGTACTTC. It encodes CASGPGGGETQYF.

This rearrangement joins TRBV11-2 to TRBJ2-3, with 10 bases fitting TRBD1. CDR1 SGHAT and CDR2 FQNNGV come from the germline V gene. There are 17 residues in the CDR3. Losses at the gene ends were 1 base for V and 2 bases for J; bases not matched to a gene: 6. CDR3 residues: CASSLALGQGFTDTQYF. The CDR3 DNA follows: TGTGCCAGCAGCTTAGCCTTGGGACAGGGGTTCACAGATACGCAGTATTTT.

This chain uses TRBV28 with TRBJ1-2; possibly TRBD1 for D (6 bases). CDR1 MDHEN and CDR2 SYDVKM come from the germline V gene. This CDR3 comprises 15 residues. Trimming shortened V by 10 bases and J by 5 bases, and 23 bases separated the two germline ends. In DNA, the CDR3 is TGTGCCACCTTCATCCCGGGACAAGGGGGATATGGCTACACCTTC. This sequence encodes CATFIPGQGGYGYTF.

The rearrangement links TRBV27 to TRBJ2-5; 13 bases are a match to TRBD2. V gave up 5 bases and J gave up 3 bases; unmatched junction bases: 15. This CDR3 region has 19 residues. Germline-derived CDR1 and CDR2 are MNHEY and SMNVEV (reference sequence). CDR3 in amino acids: CASSRTPGLAGRWKETQYF. DNA of the CDR3: TGTGCCAGCAGTCGTACCCCGGGACTAGCGGGGCGCTGGAAAGAGACCCAGTACTTC.